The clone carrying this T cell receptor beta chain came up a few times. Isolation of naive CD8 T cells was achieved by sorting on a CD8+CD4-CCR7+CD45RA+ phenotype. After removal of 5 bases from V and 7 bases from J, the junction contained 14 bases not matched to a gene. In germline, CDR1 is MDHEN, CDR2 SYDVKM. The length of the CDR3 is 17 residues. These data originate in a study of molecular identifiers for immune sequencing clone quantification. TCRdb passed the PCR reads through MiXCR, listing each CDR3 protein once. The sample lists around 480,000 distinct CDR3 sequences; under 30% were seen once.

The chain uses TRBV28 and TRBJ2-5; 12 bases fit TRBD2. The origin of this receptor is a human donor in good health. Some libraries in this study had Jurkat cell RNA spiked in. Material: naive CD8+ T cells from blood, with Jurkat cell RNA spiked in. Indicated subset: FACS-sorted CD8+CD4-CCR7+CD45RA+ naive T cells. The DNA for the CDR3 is TGTGCCAGCAGTGCCCGACTAGCGGGAGTTTCCGGGGGGACCCAGTACTTC. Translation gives CASSARLAGVSGGTQYF.